The 18 T cell receptor beta chains listed next were all sequenced from one sample in a study of T cell repertoires in cytomegalovirus infection. Their cognate antigens are unknown. Via MiXCR, TCRdb re-called the reads, giving one row per CDR3 protein. The sample has about 110,000 distinct CDR3 sequences; 25% to 35% are singletons. The specimen comprised CD8+ T cells from cultured PBMCs, sampled from culture after CMV antigen stimulation. These receptor sequences come from a human donor in good health (CMV status not recorded). Some clones in this sample may be carry-over from other donors' samples.

This clonotype was found many times. The chain is built from TRBV7-9 and TRBJ2-2; D not certain. V lost 4 bases to trimming and J lost 4 bases, with 10 bases between them. From germline, CDR1 is SEHNR and CDR2 FQNEAQ (reference sequence). This CDR3 region has 14 residues. The CDR3 region is CASSSISRTGELFF. Here the CDR3 DNA reads TGTGCCAGCAGCTCCATTAGTCGCACCGGGGAGCTGTTTTTT.

The chain recombines TRBV19 with TRBJ1-5; D remains ambiguous. The germline V gene encodes CDR1 LNHDA and CDR2 SQIVND (reference sequence). The CDR3 is 14 amino acids. V shed 3 bases and J shed 0 bases, with 6 bases lying between them. CDR3 protein: CASSIWDSNQPQHF. In DNA form, the CDR3 reads TGTGCCAGTAGTATCTGGGATAGCAATCAGCCCCAGCATTTT.

The chain is built from TRBV28 and TRBJ2-7; TRBD2 agrees at 9 bases. V trimming: 1 base; J trimming: 2 bases; junction bases outside the gene matches: 6. The CDR3 covers 16 residues. Germline values: CDR1 MDHEN, CDR2 SYDVKM. The CDR3 loop reads CASSLFASGVTYEQYF. The CDR3 nucleotides read TGTGCCAGCAGTTTATTTGCTAGCGGGGTCACCTACGAGCAGTACTTC.

The J gene is TRBJ2-6, the V gene TRBV27; D ambiguous. Germline lookup yields CDR1 MNHEY and CDR2 SMNVEV (reference sequence). The germline V and J ends were trimmed by 6 bases and 2 bases, with 8 bases remaining between them. The CDR3 runs to 14 residues. The DNA of the CDR3 is TGTGCCAGCAGCCGTGAGCCTGGGGCCAACGTCCTGACTTTC. It is translated as CASSREPGANVLTF.

This clonotype has a handful of counts. The rearrangement joins TRBV27 to TRBJ1-3; D uncertain. Germline CDR1 and CDR2: MNHEY and SMNVEV (reference sequence). Trimming left V 0 bases short and J 7 bases short, with 10 bases between. The CDR3 sequence is 14 residues long. CDR3: CASSLSYTRNTIYF. The CDR3 DNA follows: TGTGCCAGCAGTTTATCGTACACCCGCAACACCATATATTTT.

The chain couples TRBV7-2 to TRBJ2-2, with 7 bases that match TRBD2. With 5 bases clipped from V and 9 bases from J, the junction kept 18 bases outside the gene matches. Germline CDR1 reads SGHTA; CDR2 reads FQGNSA. This CDR3 spans 17 amino acids. In DNA form, the CDR3 reads TGTGCCAGCAGCCTTTTAAATAGCGGGCCTCCCGGGTGGGAGCTGTTTTTT. Translation gives CASSLLNSGPPGWELFF.

As concerns this clonotype: The CDR3 does not close with the conserved phenylalanine or tryptophan, likely indicating a read error. The V gene is TRBV7-2, the J gene TRBJ2-4; D is ambiguous. CDR1 and CDR2 from the germline V gene are SGHTA and FQGNSA. The CDR3 is 15 amino acids. Trimming left V 8 bases short and J 0 bases short, with 14 bases between. CDR3 region: CASRLGSLAKNIQYY. CDR3 bases: TGTGCCAGCCGGCTGGGCAGCTTAGCCAAAAACATTCAGTACTAC.

This chain joins TRBV5-1 and TRBJ2-3; no clear D gene. The CDR3 loop spans 14 amino acids. V gave up 0 bases and J gave up 5 bases, with 10 bases separating them. Per the germline V gene, CDR1 is SGHRS and CDR2 is YFSETQ. The CDR3 DNA follows: TGCGCCAGCAGCTTGGACACTATAGGAGATACGCAGTATTTT. This translates into CASSLDTIGDTQYF.

This clonotype was seen a handful of times. The chain links TRBV7-6 to TRBJ2-1, with D perhaps matching TRBD1 (6 bases). The V end lost 2 bases, the J end lost 10 bases, and 12 bases lay between the germline ends. The germline V gene encodes CDR1 SGHVS and CDR2 FNYEAQ. CDR3 size: 13 residues. CDR3 sequence (DNA): TGTGCCAGCAGCTTACTGGGGGCTGGGGAGCAGTTCTTC. It codes for CASSLLGAGEQFF. The full variable domain, in which reference TRBV7-6 and TRBJ2-1 provide the parts outside the CDR3, is GAGVSQSPRYKVTKRGQDVALRCDPISGHVSLYWYRQALGQGPEFLTYFNYEAQQDKSGLPNDRFSAERPEGSISTLTIQRTEQRDSAMYRCASSLLGAGEQFFGPGTRLTVL.

The table lists this clonotype with many counts. The gene calls are TRBV7-9 and TRBJ2-1, with 7 nucleotides matching TRBD2. Germline V gene sequence: CDR1 SEHNR, CDR2 FQNEAQ (reference sequence). Trimming took 5 bases from V and 1 from J; bases not matched to a gene: 5. The CDR3 is 15 amino acids. CDR3 protein: CASSPSGVSYNEQFF. The CDR3 region has the DNA TGTGCCAGCAGCCCGAGCGGGGTTTCCTACAATGAGCAGTTCTTC.

The rearrangement joins TRBV28 to TRBJ2-7, with 12 bases fitting TRBD1. Germline V gene data show CDR1 as MDHEN and CDR2 as SYDVKM. The CDR3 runs 15 residues. The V segment lost 5 bases and the J segment 5 bases; nucleotides outside the gene matches: 7. CDR3 sequence: CASSPPGTGGDEQYF. The CDR3 DNA reads TGTGCCAGCAGTCCCCCAGGGACAGGGGGCGACGAGCAGTACTTC. Full variable domain (outside the CDR3, taken from reference TRBV28 and TRBJ2-7): DVKVTQSSRYLVKRTGEKVFLECVQDMDHENMFWYRQDPGLGLRLIYFSYDVKMKEKGDIPEGYSVSREKKERFSLILESASTNQTSMYLCASSPPGTGGDEQYFGPGTRLTVT.

The table lists this clonotype with many counts. The chain's CDR3 is CASSLLGRTGWYSPLHF. The CDR3 nucleotides are TGTGCCAGCAGCCTACTCGGTAGAACAGGGTGGTATTCACCCCTCCACTTT. J is TRBJ1-6 and V is TRBV7-8; tentative D call: TRBD1 (6 bases). The V gene lost 5 bases and the J gene lost 8 bases, with 22 bases spanning the gap. Germline loops: CDR1 SGHVS, CDR2 FQNEAQ. The CDR3 totals 17 residues.

V is TRBV27 and J is TRBJ1-5; D unclear. The V end lost 5 bases, the J end lost 0 bases, and 23 bases lay between the germline ends. CDR3 length equals 19 residues. CDR1 and CDR2 (germline): MNHEY, SMNVEV (reference sequence). This chain's CDR3 is CASSPVSPSAPYSNQPQHF. In DNA form, the CDR3 reads TGTGCCAGCAGTCCAGTGAGTCCGAGCGCTCCTTATAGCAATCAGCCCCAGCATTTT.

The sample holds many counts of this clonotype. V is TRBV7-9 and J is TRBJ1-2; D possibly corresponds to TRBD1 (5 bases). Per germline, CDR1 SEHNR and CDR2 FQNEAQ (reference sequence). Trimming removed 2 bases at V and 6 bases at J, with 10 bases between. The CDR3 runs 13 residues. The CDR3 loop reads CASSLMQGHGYTF. The CDR3 bases are TGTGCCAGCAGCTTAATGCAGGGCCATGGCTACACCTTC.

The rearrangement uses TRBV28 and TRBJ1-1, with D uncertain. Germline assignment: CDR1 MDHEN and CDR2 SYDVKM. This CDR3 region has 15 residues. V dropped 2 bases and J dropped 5 bases, with 15 bases sitting between them. The CDR3 nucleotides read TGTGCCAGCAGTTTAAACCCCACCCGAAAGACTGAAGCTTTCTTT. Its translation is CASSLNPTRKTEAFF.

On this clonotype: One end of the junction does not line up with germline, which may come from a read error. The chain carries TRBV2 and TRBJ2-3; TRBD2 matches 8 bases. CDR3 length: 18 residues. Germline-derived CDR1 and CDR2 are SNHLY and FYNNEI. CDR3 loop: CASTEARLGIAGPDTQYF. The CDR3 DNA reads as TGTGCCAGCACTGAAGCTCGTCTCGGAATAGCGGGGCCAGATACGCAGTATTTT.

This clonotype was seen a single time. This chain joins TRBV4-1 and TRBJ1-1, with D uncertain. V lost 4 bases and J 1 base, leaving 10 bases between the germline ends. Germline CDR1 reads MGHRA; CDR2 reads YSYEKL. The CDR3 spans 14 residues. The CDR3 protein is CASSPARTNTEAFF. The DNA for the CDR3 is TGCGCCAGCAGCCCCGCGAGGACGAACACTGAAGCTTTCTTT.

The V and J genes are TRBV7-3 and TRBJ2-7, with D maybe TRBD1 (6 bases). Germline assignment: CDR1 SGHTA and CDR2 FQGTGA. The CDR3 length is 13 residues. The V and J ends lost 2 bases and 3 bases respectively, with 8 bases between them. The CDR3 reads CASSLDRNYEQYF. The CDR3 bases are TGTGCCAGCAGCTTAGACAGGAACTACGAGCAGTACTTC.